The 21 T cell receptor beta chains listed next were all sequenced from one sample in a study of cytomegalovirus exposure and HLA in healthy donors. PCR primers comprised 60 Vbeta and 13 Jbeta primers. Assay used: immunoSEQ multiplex PCR; TCRdb lists only in-frame clones, some missing. The table records about 160,000 clones, more than 70% of them present only once. The specimen was PBMCs. These receptors originate from a man aged 55 to 69 in good health and CMV-seronegative.

CDR3 in amino acids: CASSLSTSNTGELFF. The DNA of the CDR3 is TGCGCCAGCAGCTTGAGTACTTCGAACACCGGGGAGCTGTTTTTT. V is TRBV5-1 and J is TRBJ2-2; D gene unclear. The length of the CDR3 is 15 residues. Germline CDR1 is SGHRS and CDR2 is YFSETQ. Trimming removed 1 base from V and 0 bases from J, with 7 bases in between.

The CDR3 region is CASSLSLGGPGDTQYF. In DNA, the CDR3 is TGCGCCAGCAGCCTCAGCTTGGGGGGGCCAGGAGATACGCAGTATTTT. The rearrangement uses TRBV5-1 and TRBJ2-3, with D tentatively TRBD2 (7 bases). From germline, CDR1 is SGHRS and CDR2 YFSETQ. V lost 4 bases and J lost 5, with 20 bases in between. The CDR3 has 16 amino acids.

V and J are TRBV30 and TRBJ1-2, with 9 bases matching TRBD1. The germline V gene encodes CDR1 GTSNPN and CDR2 SVGIG (reference sequence). The V gene end was trimmed by 0 bases and the J gene end by 13 bases; junction bases not matched to a gene: 6. The CDR3 length is 12 residues. CDR3 DNA: TGTGCCTGGAGTGTACCCGGGACAGGGATCACCTTC. Translating it yields CAWSVPGTGITF. Full variable domain (remainder filled in from reference TRBV30 and TRBJ1-2): SQTIHQWPATLVQPVGSPLSLECTVEGTSNPNLYWYRQAAGRGLQLLFYSVGIGQISSEVPQNLSASRPQDRQFILSSKKLLLSDSGFYLCAWSVPGTGITFGSGTRLTVV.

This clone appeared a single time. The chain uses TRBV10-3 and TRBJ1-6, with 9 bases fitting TRBD1. The CDR3 consists of 16 residues. V shed 6 bases and J 7 bases; nucleotides not matched to a gene: 10. Per germline, CDR1 ENHRY and CDR2 SYGVKD. CDR3 nucleotide sequence: TGTGCCATCAGGGGACAGGGCGGCCTTATGAATTCACCCCTCCACTTT. Translation: CAIRGQGGLMNSPLHF.

The chain couples TRBV7-2 to TRBJ2-7; 9 positions agree with TRBD2. The J segment lost 11 bases and the V segment lost 0 bases, leaving 5 bases of the junction unmatched. Germline CDR1 is SGHTA and CDR2 is FQGNSA. The CDR3 is made up of 13 amino acids. CDR3 sequence: CASSLAEGLAEYF. The CDR3 DNA follows: TGTGCCAGCAGCTTAGCGGAGGGACTAGCCGAGTACTTC.

The chain links TRBV6-5 to TRBJ2-5; TRBD2 is a possible D gene (6 bases). The CDR3 sequence is 12 residues long. Germline CDR1 MNHEY, CDR2 SVGAGI. V dropped 2 bases and J dropped 7 bases, with 8 bases sitting between them. In DNA, the CDR3 is TGTGCCAGCAGTTACCAGGGAGGGACCCAGTACTTC. Amino acid sequence: CASSYQGGTQYF.

J is TRBJ2-1 and V is TRBV27; 9 bases are shared with TRBD2. The germline CDR1 and CDR2 sequences are MNHEY and SMNVEV (reference sequence). The CDR3 has 16 amino acids. V dropped 6 bases and J dropped 0; count of bases not matched to a gene: 6. This chain's CDR3 is CASRVGLAGSYNEQFF. The CDR3 coding sequence is TGTGCCAGCAGAGTGGGACTAGCAGGCTCCTACAATGAGCAGTTCTTC.

The rearrangement links TRBV7-9 to TRBJ1-2; a weak D match, TRBD1 (6 bases). V lost 0 bases, J lost 4 bases, and 9 bases lay in between. Germline CDR1 is SEHNR and CDR2 is FQNEAQ (reference sequence). This CDR3 is built from 14 residues. The CDR3 DNA sequence: TGTGCCAGCAGCTTAGCGCAGGGGCCCTATGGCTACACCTTC. It encodes CASSLAQGPYGYTF. Full variable domain (rest looked up from reference TRBV7-9 and TRBJ1-2): DTGVSQNPRHKITKRGQNVTFRCDPISEHNRLYWYRQTLGQGPEFLTYFQNEAQLEKSRLLSDRFSAERPKGSFSTLEIQRTEQGDSAMYLCASSLAQGPYGYTFGSGTRLTVV.

V and J are TRBV5-1 and TRBJ2-7, with 7 bases fitting TRBD1. V shed 5 bases, J shed 2 bases, and the junction held 4 bases outside the gene matches. Germline-derived CDR1 and CDR2 are SGHRS and YFSETQ. This CDR3 is 13 amino acids long. In DNA form, the CDR3 reads TGCGCCAGCAGTCCCGGGACAGCCTACGAGCAGTACTTC. It encodes CASSPGTAYEQYF.

The chain recombines TRBV7-9 with TRBJ2-7, with TRBD2 matching 10 bases. Germline V CDR1 and CDR2: SEHNR, FQNEAQ (reference sequence). The CDR3 is 16 residues long. The junction had 9 bases not matched to a gene; V was cut back by 3 bases and J by 4 bases. The CDR3 nucleotides are TGTGCCAGCAGCTTGGCGACTAGCGGGCGACTTTACGAGCAGTACTTC. Protein product: CASSLATSGRLYEQYF.

The chain carries TRBV30 and TRBJ2-1, with D perhaps matching TRBD1 (6 bases). Per the germline V gene, CDR1 is GTSNPN and CDR2 is SVGIG (reference sequence). This CDR3 has 14 residues. V lost 4 bases to trimming and J lost 9 bases, with 19 bases between them. The DNA of the CDR3 is TGTGCCTGGACCACCCGGGACATCTTGGGTGAGCAGTTCTTC. This sequence encodes CAWTTRDILGEQFF.

The chain has TRBV11-2 and TRBJ1-1; D possibly corresponds to TRBD1 (6 bases). Germline V gene data show CDR1 as SGHAT and CDR2 as FQNNGV. Trimming pared 4 bases from V and 1 base from J, leaving 7 bases between. CDR3 length: 13 amino acids. The CDR3 sequence is CASSWGQNTEAFF. The CDR3 DNA sequence: TGTGCCAGCAGCTGGGGACAGAACACTGAAGCTTTCTTT.

The CDR3 DNA reads as TGCGCCAGCAGCTTGGATTCAGGGGCCTACAATGAGCAGTTCTTC. Translated, it gives CASSLDSGAYNEQFF. This chain uses TRBV5-1 with TRBJ2-1; possible D gene TRBD1, 6 bases. Trimming left V 0 bases short and J 2 bases short, with 9 bases between. The CDR3 sequence is 15 residues long. The germline V gene has CDR1 SGHRS and CDR2 YFSETQ.

The gene calls are TRBV7-2 and TRBJ2-5; 10 bases map to TRBD2. Germline assignment: CDR1 SGHTA and CDR2 FQGNSA. The CDR3 runs 17 residues. The V segment lost 5 bases and the J segment 4 bases; nucleotides outside the gene matches: 13. The DNA for the CDR3 is TGTGCCAGCAGCCCGGAGCAAGCGGGGGGGCGTGGAGAGACCCAGTACTTC. Encoded protein: CASSPEQAGGRGETQYF.

The CDR3 DNA reads as TGCGCCAGCAGCCCTGGACAGGGTAGGACGGTAGAGACCCAGTACTTC. Translation gives CASSPGQGRTVETQYF. V and J are TRBV4-1 and TRBJ2-5; 8 bases line up with TRBD1. Per germline, CDR1 MGHRA and CDR2 YSYEKL. J was trimmed by 4 bases and V by 4 bases; bases with no gene match: 11. This CDR3 region has 16 residues.

The genes are TRBV10-3 and TRBJ2-7, with TRBD2 as a possible D gene (5 bases). The germline gives CDR1 ENHRY, CDR2 SYGVKD. Trimming removed 4 bases at V and 2 bases at J, with 15 bases between. There are 15 residues in the CDR3. CDR3 residues: CAISAITSGAYEQYF. The CDR3 DNA reads as TGTGCCATCAGTGCAATAACTTCCGGGGCCTACGAGCAGTACTTC.

The chain recombines TRBV19 with TRBJ2-1, with 8 bases fitting TRBD1. Trimming took 5 bases from V and 1 from J; bases not matched to a gene: 4. The CDR3 covers 15 residues. Germline values: CDR1 LNHDA, CDR2 SQIVND (reference sequence). CDR3 sequence reads: CASSGGQGSYNEQFF. In nucleotides, the CDR3 is TGTGCCAGTAGTGGAGGACAGGGATCCTACAATGAGCAGTTCTTC.

The chain recombines TRBV7-2 with TRBJ1-1; TRBD1 matches 7 bases. CDR3 size: 14 residues. V lost 3 bases, J lost 4 bases, and 5 bases stayed unmatched. Germline CDR1 reads SGHTA; CDR2 reads FQGNSA. The DNA for the CDR3 is TGTGCCAGCAGCTTCCGGACAGGCCCCACTGAAGCTTTCTTT. This sequence encodes CASSFRTGPTEAFF.

The J gene is TRBJ2-2, the V gene TRBV11-3, with TRBD1 as a possible D gene (6 bases). This CDR3 region has 13 residues. V shed 3 bases and J shed 8 bases, with 10 bases lying between them. CDR1 and CDR2 from the germline V gene are SGHNT and YENEEA. CDR3 nucleotides: TGTGCCAGCAGCTTCAGGGACAAAGGGGAGCTGTTTTTT. Amino acids: CASSFRDKGELFF.

The sample holds one count of this clone. The chain recombines TRBV6-1 with TRBJ2-7; the D gene is possibly TRBD1 (5 bases). The CDR3 extends over 14 amino acids. The V gene's germline CDR1 is MNHNS and CDR2 SASEGT. Trimming left V 0 bases short and J 5 bases short, with 11 bases between. Here the CDR3 reads CASSEAGRLDEQYF. Here the CDR3 DNA reads TGTGCCAGCAGTGAAGCGGGGCGGCTCGACGAGCAGTACTTC.

The V call is TRBV30, the J call TRBJ1-5, with TRBD1 matching over 8 bases. The CDR3 loop spans 14 amino acids. The V gene end was trimmed by 5 bases and the J gene end by 5 bases; junction bases not matched to a gene: 8. Germline values: CDR1 GTSNPN, CDR2 SVGIG (reference sequence). CDR3 sequence: CAWAGQGGHQPQHF. CDR3 DNA: TGTGCCTGGGCCGGACAGGGAGGTCATCAGCCCCAGCATTTT.